This TCR beta chain appears in the sequencing data of a study of CD8+CD57+ T cells in acquired aplastic anemia. The wider study: Recorded DNA amounts for sorted CD4+ and CD8+ cells had an average of 3.2 ug.

This clonotype was detected many times. No antigen is known for it. Study-level results: Patients and controls were found to share fewer than 35 CD8+ CDR3 sequences. Significant differences in CD8+ Simpson's diversity were not observed between patients and controls.

Trimming left V 6 bases short and J 0 bases short, with 17 bases between. Germline CDR1 and CDR2: SQVTM and ANQGSEA. The CDR3 contains 15 residues. The TCR beta profiling, which covered VDJ combination and CDR3 sequence, was carried out using genomic DNA as the template. Via MiXCR, TCRdb re-called the reads, giving one row per CDR3 protein. The data show 450,000 to 600,000 distinct CDR3 sequences, with more than 25% seen just once and 0.7% to 1% held by the top ten. It was patients with CD8+CD57+ cell expansion by flow cytometry who were chosen for sequencing. Patients uniformly had severe acquired aplastic anemia.

The sequenced material came from sorted CD4+, CD8+, or CD8+CD57+ T cells (not recorded which) from PBMCs. The chain links TRBV29-1 to TRBJ1-1; no firm D call. The TCR was taken from a human donor with aplastic anemia. The CDR3: CSVFFSTLMNTEAFF. The CDR3 region has the DNA TGCAGCGTCTTTTTTTCGACACTCATGAACACTGAAGCTTTCTTT.